This note documents a single T cell receptor beta chain sequence. The treatment was: 15 to 20 received Ad26.COV2.S at low or high dose, single or two shots; about five received placebo; per-sample allocation not given. Specimens were obtained on day 63 following the first vaccine or placebo injection. Germline loops: CDR1 SGHRS, CDR2 YFSETQ. This CDR3 comprises 16 residues. V was cut by 4 bases and J by 0 bases, with 13 bases left in between. The sample is drawn from a study of Ad26.COV2.S vaccination and SARS-CoV-2 variants. Whole-study context: Once or twice, 56 days apart, Ad26.COV2.S was delivered intramuscularly.

Data came from immunoSEQ multiplex PCR; TCRdb stores just in-frame clones and leaves some out. This sample yields roughly 320,000 clones, of which 87% are seen a single time; roughly 3.1% belongs to the top ten. Sequencing used peripheral blood, obtained in a trial of Ad26.COV2.S vaccine versus placebo. The clonotype was recovered from a person between 18 and 59 years old who received the Ad26.COV2.S COVID-19 vaccine or a placebo. The gene calls are TRBV5-1 and TRBJ2-2; D remains unclear. For the CDR3, the DNA is TGCGCCAGCAGCAAGGAAGGGTCCCCGAACACCGGGGAGCTGTTTTTT. Its protein is CASSKEGSPNTGELFF.